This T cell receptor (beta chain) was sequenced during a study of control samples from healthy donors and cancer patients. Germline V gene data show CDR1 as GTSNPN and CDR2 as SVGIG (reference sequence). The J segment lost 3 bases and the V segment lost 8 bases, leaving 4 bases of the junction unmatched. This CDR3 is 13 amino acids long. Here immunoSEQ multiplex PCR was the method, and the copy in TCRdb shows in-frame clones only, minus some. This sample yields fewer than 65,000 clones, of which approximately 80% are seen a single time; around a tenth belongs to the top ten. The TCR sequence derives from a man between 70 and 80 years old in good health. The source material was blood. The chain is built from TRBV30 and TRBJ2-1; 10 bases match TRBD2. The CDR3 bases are TGTGCCGGCGGACTAGCGGACTACAATGAGCAGTTCTTC. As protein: CAGGLADYNEQFF.